Listed here is a single T cell receptor (beta chain). The target antigen is unknown. Germline assignment: CDR1 MNHNY and CDR2 SVGAGI (reference sequence). V was clipped by 6 bases and J by 8 bases, with 13 bases between them. This CDR3 has 12 amino acids. The PCR employed 60 Vbeta primers together with 13 Jbeta primers. Profiled with immunoSEQ multiplex PCR; TCRdb holds only in-frame clones, not every one. The table has hundreds of thousands of clones, 82% seen once. This sample was taken from a study of cytomegalovirus exposure and HLA in healthy donors. Points from the study as a whole: In a later analysis, HLA-associated beta chains showed higher expansion and lower generation probabilities than comparable chains.

V and J are TRBV6-6 and TRBJ1-2; TRBD1 might be the D (6 bases). Sequencing input: PBMCs. This sequence originates from a woman between 40 and 50 years old in good health and CMV-seronegative. CDR3 in DNA: TGTGCCAGCAGGAACAGGGCGGAAGGCTACACCTTC. Translating it yields CASRNRAEGYTF.